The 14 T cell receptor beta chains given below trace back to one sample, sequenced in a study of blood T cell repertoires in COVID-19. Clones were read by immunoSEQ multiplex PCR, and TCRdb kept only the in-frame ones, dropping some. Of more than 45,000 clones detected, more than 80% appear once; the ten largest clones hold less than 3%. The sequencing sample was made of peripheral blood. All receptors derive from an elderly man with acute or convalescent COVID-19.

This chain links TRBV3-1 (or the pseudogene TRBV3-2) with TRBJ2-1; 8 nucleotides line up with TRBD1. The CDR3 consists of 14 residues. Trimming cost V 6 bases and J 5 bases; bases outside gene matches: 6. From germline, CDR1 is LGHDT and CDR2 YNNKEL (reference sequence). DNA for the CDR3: TGTGCCAGCAGTCCACGACAGGGGAACAATGAGCAGTTCTTC. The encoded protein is CASSPRQGNNEQFF.

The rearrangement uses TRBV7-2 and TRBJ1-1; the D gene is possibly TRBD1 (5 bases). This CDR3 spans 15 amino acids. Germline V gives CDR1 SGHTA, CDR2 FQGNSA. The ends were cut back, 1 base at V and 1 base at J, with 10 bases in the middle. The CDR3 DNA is TGTGCCAGCAGCTTAGATGCGCAGGGGAACACTGAAGCTTTCTTT. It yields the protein CASSLDAQGNTEAFF.

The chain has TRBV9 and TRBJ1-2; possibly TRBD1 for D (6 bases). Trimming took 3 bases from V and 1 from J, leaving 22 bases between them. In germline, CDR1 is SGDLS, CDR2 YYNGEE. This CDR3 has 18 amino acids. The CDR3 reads CASSEPKGGLPNNYGYTF. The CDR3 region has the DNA TGTGCCAGCAGCGAACCTAAGGGGGGGCTCCCAAATAACTATGGCTACACCTTC.

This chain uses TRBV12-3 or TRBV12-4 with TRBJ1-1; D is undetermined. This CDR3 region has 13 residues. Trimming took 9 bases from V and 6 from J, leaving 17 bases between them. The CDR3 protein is CASSTLWSAEAFF. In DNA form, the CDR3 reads TGTGCCAGTTCGACACTCTGGTCCGCTGAAGCTTTCTTT.

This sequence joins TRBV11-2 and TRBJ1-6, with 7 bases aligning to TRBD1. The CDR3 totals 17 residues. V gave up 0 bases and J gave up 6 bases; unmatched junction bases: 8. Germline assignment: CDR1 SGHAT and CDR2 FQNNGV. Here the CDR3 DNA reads TGTGCCAGCAGCTTAGATGATCCGGGACAGATTAATTCACCCCTCCACTTT. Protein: CASSLDDPGQINSPLHF.

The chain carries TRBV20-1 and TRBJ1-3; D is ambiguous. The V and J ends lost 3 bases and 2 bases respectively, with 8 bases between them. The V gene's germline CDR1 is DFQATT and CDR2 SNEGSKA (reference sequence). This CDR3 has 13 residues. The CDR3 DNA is TGCAGTGCTAGTATGACTGCTGGAAACACCATATATTTT. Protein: CSASMTAGNTIYF.

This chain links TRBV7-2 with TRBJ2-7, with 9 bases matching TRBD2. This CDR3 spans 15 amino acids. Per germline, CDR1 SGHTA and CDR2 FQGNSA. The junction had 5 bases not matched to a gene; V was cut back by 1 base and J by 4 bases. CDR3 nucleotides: TGTGCCAGCAGCTTAGACACTAGCGGGCCATACGAGCAGTACTTC. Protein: CASSLDTSGPYEQYF.

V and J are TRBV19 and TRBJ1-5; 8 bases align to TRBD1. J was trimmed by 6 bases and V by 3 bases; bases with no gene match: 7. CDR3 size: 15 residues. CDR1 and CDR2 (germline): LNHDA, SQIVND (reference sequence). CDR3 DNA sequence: TGTGCCAGTAGTATCGGACAGGGTTTTGTTCAGCCCCAGCATTTT. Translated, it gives CASSIGQGFVQPQHF.

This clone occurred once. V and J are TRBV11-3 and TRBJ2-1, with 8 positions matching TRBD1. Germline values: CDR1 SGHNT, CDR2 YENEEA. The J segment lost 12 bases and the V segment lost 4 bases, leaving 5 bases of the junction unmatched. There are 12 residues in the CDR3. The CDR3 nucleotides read TGTGCCAGCAGCTCGACAGGGGACGGGCAGTTCTTC. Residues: CASSSTGDGQFF. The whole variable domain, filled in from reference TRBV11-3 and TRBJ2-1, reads EAGVVQSPRYKIIEKKQPVAFWCNPISGHNTLYWYLQNLGQGPELLIRYENEEAVDDSQLPKDRFSAERLKGVDSTLKIQPAELGDSAVYLCASSSTGDGQFFGPGTRLTVL.

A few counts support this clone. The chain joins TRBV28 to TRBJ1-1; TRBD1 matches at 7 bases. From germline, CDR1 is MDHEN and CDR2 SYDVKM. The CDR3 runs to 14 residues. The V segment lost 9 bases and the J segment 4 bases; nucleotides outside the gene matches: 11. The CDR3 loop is CASSKGGPATEAFF. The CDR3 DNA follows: TGTGCCAGTTCGAAAGGGGGCCCAGCCACTGAAGCTTTCTTT.

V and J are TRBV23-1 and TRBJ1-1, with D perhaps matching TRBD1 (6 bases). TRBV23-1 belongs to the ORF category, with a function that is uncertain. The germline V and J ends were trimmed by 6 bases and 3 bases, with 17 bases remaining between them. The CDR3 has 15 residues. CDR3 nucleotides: TGCGCCAGCAGAGACAATCTGGGGGCCGACACTGAAGCTTTCTTT. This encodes CASRDNLGADTEAFF.

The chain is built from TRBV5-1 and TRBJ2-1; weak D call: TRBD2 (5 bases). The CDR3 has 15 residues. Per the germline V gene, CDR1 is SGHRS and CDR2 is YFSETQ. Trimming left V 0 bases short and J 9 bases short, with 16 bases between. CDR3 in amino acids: CASSLGWGVESEQFF. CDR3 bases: TGCGCCAGCAGCTTGGGGTGGGGAGTCGAGAGTGAGCAGTTCTTC.

CDR3 region: CASSHGHQSYNEQFF. CDR3 sequence (DNA): TGTGCCAGCAGTCATGGACACCAATCCTACAATGAGCAGTTCTTC. V gene TRBV6-6 combines with J gene TRBJ2-1; TRBD1 might be the D (5 bases). The CDR3 runs to 15 residues. Germline loops: CDR1 MNHNY, CDR2 SVGAGI (reference sequence). Trimming cost V 5 bases and J 1 base, with 12 bases left between them.

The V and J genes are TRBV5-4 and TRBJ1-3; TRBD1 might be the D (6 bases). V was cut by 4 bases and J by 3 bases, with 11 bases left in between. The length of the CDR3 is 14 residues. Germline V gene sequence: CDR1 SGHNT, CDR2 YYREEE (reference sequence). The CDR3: CASSTWGLGNTIYF. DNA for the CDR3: TGTGCCAGCAGCACATGGGGGCTTGGAAACACCATATATTTT.